What follows are 21 T cell receptor beta chains derived from one specimen sequenced in a study of CD4+ T cells in melanoma (dated by TCRdb to between 2021 and 2022). Receptors were amplified or captured by the immunoSEQ multiplex PCR assay. The immuneACCESS repertoire file appears here via TCRdb, limited to in-frame rearrangements. These files lack a portion of the clones; in checked studies, under half of the deficit traces to unresolved V genes, and the cause of the others is not known. The sample table shows tens of thousands of clones, and almost 70% are seen once. Of the sample, 4.8% falls within the top ten clones. Material for sequencing was tumor tissue. The receptors come from a human donor with melanoma.

The chain joins TRBV6-6 to TRBJ1-2, with D maybe TRBD1 (5 bases). The CDR3 contains 13 residues. The germline V and J ends were trimmed by 8 bases and 2 bases, with 12 bases remaining between them. Germline V gene data show CDR1 as MNHNY and CDR2 as SVGAGI (reference sequence). The CDR3 nucleotides are TGTGCCAGCGCGATGGGGGGGAACTATGGCTACACCTTC. Protein: CASAMGGNYGYTF.

This clone was seen ten or more times. This chain uses TRBV19 with TRBJ1-1; D possibly corresponds to TRBD1 (5 bases). The CDR3 runs 14 residues. Trimming took 5 bases from V and 1 from J, leaving 11 bases between them. The germline V gene has CDR1 LNHDA and CDR2 SQIVND (reference sequence). The CDR3 sequence is CASSGGAGNTEAFF. CDR3 in DNA: TGTGCCAGTAGTGGTGGGGCAGGGAACACTGAAGCTTTCTTT. The variable domain in full, with the rest retrieved from reference TRBV19 and TRBJ1-1, is DGGITQSPKYLFRKEGQNVTLSCEQNLNHDAMYWYRQDPGQGLRLIYYSQIVNDFQKGDIAEGYSVSREKKESFPLTVTSAQKNPTAFYLCASSGGAGNTEAFFGQGTRLTVV.

This clone was observed at least ten times. The chain links TRBV7-2 to TRBJ2-5; TRBD2 agrees at 15 bases. V lost 5 bases and J lost 1; bases outside the gene matches: 2. The length of the CDR3 is 16 residues. Germline V gene lookup returns CDR1 SGHTA and CDR2 FQGNSA. Here the CDR3 DNA reads TGTGCCAGCAGCGCGGGACTAGCGGGGGGCCAAGAGACCCAGTACTTC. As protein: CASSAGLAGGQETQYF.

This clone occurred a few times. The genes are TRBV20-1 and TRBJ1-5; unclear D gene. The CDR3 spans 11 residues. The ends were cut back, 2 bases at V and 9 bases at J, with 8 bases in the middle. Germline V CDR1 and CDR2: DFQATT, SNEGSKA (reference sequence). The CDR3, as DNA: TGCAGTGCTAGAAGGACGGGGCCCCAGCATTTT. Protein sequence: CSARRTGPQHF.

This clone was detected once. V gene TRBV5-4 combines with J gene TRBJ1-3; D is unresolved. Trimming shortened V by 0 bases and J by 4 bases, and 5 bases separated the two germline ends. CDR3 length equals 13 residues. Per the germline V gene, CDR1 is SGHNT and CDR2 is YYREEE (reference sequence). CDR3 DNA: TGTGCCAGCAGCTTGGGGATCGGAAACACCATATATTTT. As protein: CASSLGIGNTIYF.

In nucleotides, the CDR3 is TGTGCCAGCAGCTTAGAAGGCAACTATGGCTACACCTTC. This gives the protein CASSLEGNYGYTF. The chain has TRBV7-9 and TRBJ1-2; D gene ambiguous. CDR3 length: 13 amino acids. Germline V gene lookup returns CDR1 SEHNR and CDR2 FQNEAQ (reference sequence). The germline V and J ends were trimmed by 1 base and 2 bases, with 5 bases remaining between them.

By its share, this clone is medium-sized. The rearrangement joins TRBV15 to TRBJ1-1, with 8 bases that match TRBD1. There are 14 residues in the CDR3. Germline CDR1 LNHNV, CDR2 YYDKDF (reference sequence). The J segment lost 2 bases and the V segment lost 6 bases, leaving 5 bases of the junction unmatched. CDR3 in DNA: TGTGCCACCAGTGAGGACAGGGCCAACACTGAAGCTTTCTTT. This encodes CATSEDRANTEAFF. Drawing the rest from reference TRBV15 and TRBJ1-1, the complete variable domain is DAMVIQNPRYQVTQFGKPVTLSCSQTLNHNVMYWYQQKSSQAPKLLFHYYDKDFNNEADTPDNFQSRRPNTSFCFLDIRSPGLGDTAMYLCATSEDRANTEAFFGQGTRLTVV.

The chain is built from TRBV30 and TRBJ1-2, with D perhaps matching TRBD1 (5 bases). Germline values: CDR1 GTSNPN, CDR2 SVGIG (reference sequence). V lost 0 bases to trimming and J lost 5 bases, with 22 bases between them. The CDR3 is 17 amino acids. In DNA, the CDR3 is TGTGCCTGGAGTGTACAAAAACTCGGGCCCGGGGGTTATGGCTACACCTTC. Its protein product is CAWSVQKLGPGGYGYTF.

The chain links TRBV2 to TRBJ1-1; D is uncertain. Germline loops: CDR1 SNHLY, CDR2 FYNNEI. V dropped 3 bases and J dropped 10 bases, with 9 bases sitting between them. The CDR3 runs 11 residues. The DNA of the CDR3 is TGTGCCAGCAGTGATTGGCTCCCAGCTTTCTTT. This encodes CASSDWLPAFF.

The rearrangement uses TRBV5-5 and TRBJ1-2; 9 nucleotides match TRBD1. CDR1 is SGHKS and CDR2 is YYEKEE in the germline V gene (reference sequence). The CDR3 loop spans 17 amino acids. Trimming cost V 3 bases and J 6 bases; bases outside gene matches: 15. The CDR3 loop is CASSWGLGTGRANGYTF. CDR3 coding DNA: TGTGCCAGCAGCTGGGGTTTAGGGACAGGGAGGGCTAATGGCTACACCTTC. The entire variable domain, with the rest obtained from reference TRBV5-5 and TRBJ1-2, is as follows: DAGVTQSPTHLIKTRGQQVTLRCSPISGHKSVSWYQQVLGQGPQFIFQYYEKEERGRGNFPDRFSARQFPNYSSELNVNALLLGDSALYLCASSWGLGTGRANGYTFGSGTRLTVV.

The V gene is TRBV4-1, the J gene TRBJ1-2; 9 nucleotides line up with TRBD1. The J segment lost 2 bases and the V segment lost 1 base, leaving 2 bases of the junction unmatched. This CDR3 region has 15 residues. Looked up from germline, CDR1 is MGHRA and CDR2 is YSYEKL. CDR3 nucleotide sequence: TGCGCCAGCAGCCAAGTTGGACAGGGGAACTATGGCTACACCTTC. Translated, it gives CASSQVGQGNYGYTF.

Only a few counts were recorded for this clone. This chain uses TRBV7-2 with TRBJ2-6; 7 bases match TRBD1. Per germline, CDR1 SGHTA and CDR2 FQGNSA. Germline trimming cut 5 bases from V and 1 base from J; bases unmatched to any gene: 5. This CDR3 has 16 amino acids. This CDR3 reads CASSLQTGSGANVLTF. The CDR3 DNA is TGTGCCAGCAGCCTCCAGACAGGGTCTGGGGCCAACGTCCTGACTTTC. The whole variable domain, remainder taken from reference TRBV7-2 and TRBJ2-6, is GAGVSQSPSNKVTEKGKDVELRCDPISGHTALYWYRQSLGQGLEFLIYFQGNSAPDKSGLPSDRFSAERTGGSVSTLTIQRTQQEDSAVYLCASSLQTGSGANVLTFGAGSRLTVL.

This chain links TRBV28 with TRBJ1-5; 7 nucleotides align to TRBD1. The CDR3 has 14 residues. The ends lost 2 bases at V and 7 bases at J; junction bases unmatched: 5. Germline CDR1 is MDHEN and CDR2 is SYDVKM. This CDR3 is CASSLPDREQPQHF. DNA of the CDR3: TGTGCCAGCAGTTTACCCGACAGGGAGCAGCCCCAGCATTTT.

The rearrangement joins TRBV6-5 to TRBJ2-5, with TRBD1 matching 7 bases. This CDR3 comprises 15 residues. The junction had 6 bases not matched to a gene; V was cut back by 0 bases and J by 5 bases. The germline V gene has CDR1 MNHEY and CDR2 SVGAGI. The CDR3 is CASSYSGGAWETQYF. CDR3 coding DNA: TGTGCCAGCAGTTACTCAGGGGGCGCTTGGGAGACCCAGTACTTC.

The chain has TRBV11-2 and TRBJ2-7; D not resolved. Germline V gives CDR1 SGHAT, CDR2 FQNNGV. The length of the CDR3 is 14 residues. Between the trimmed V and J ends, which lost 1 base and 3 bases, there was a span of 10 bases. CDR3 loop: CASSLVGRHYEQYF. Written as DNA, the CDR3 is TGTGCCAGCAGCTTAGTAGGGCGTCACTACGAGCAGTACTTC.

The sample holds many counts of this clone. V usage is TRBV9 and J usage is TRBJ2-5; 7 bases align to TRBD2. With 0 bases clipped from V and 5 bases from J, the junction kept 7 bases outside the gene matches. Germline assignment: CDR1 SGDLS and CDR2 YYNGEE. The CDR3 extends over 15 amino acids. DNA of the CDR3: TGTGCCAGCAGCGTAGCAGGACTAGTTATTGAGACCCAGTACTTC. It translates to CASSVAGLVIETQYF. The full variable domain, with the rest looked up from reference TRBV9 and TRBJ2-5, is DSGVTQTPKHLITATGQRVTLRCSPRSGDLSVYWYQQSLDQGLQFLIQYYNGEERAKGNILERFSAQQFPDLHSELNLSSLELGDSALYFCASSVAGLVIETQYFGPGTRLLVL.

The chain links TRBV5-4 to TRBJ2-7, with TRBD1 matching 8 bases. Trimming took 4 bases from V and 0 from J; bases not matched to a gene: 6. Germline CDR1 is SGHNT and CDR2 is YYREEE (reference sequence). This CDR3 comprises 15 residues. The CDR3 DNA reads as TGTGCCAGCAGCGGCCGGGACAGGAACTCCTACGAGCAGTACTTC. This translates into CASSGRDRNSYEQYF.

V is TRBV5-6 and J is TRBJ1-6, with D maybe TRBD1 (5 bases). This CDR3 spans 14 amino acids. The V gene's germline CDR1 is SGHDT and CDR2 YYEEEE. Trimming removed 1 base at V and 10 bases at J, with 12 bases between. The CDR3 spells CASSLWGIGSPLHF. The DNA of the CDR3 is TGTGCCAGCAGCTTGTGGGGCATCGGATCACCCCTCCACTTT.

This rearrangement joins TRBV25-1 to TRBJ2-3, with 12 nucleotides matching TRBD2. Looked up from germline, CDR1 is MGHDK and CDR2 is SYGVNS. The CDR3 extends over 18 amino acids. V shed 6 bases, J shed 1 base, and the junction held 11 bases outside the gene matches. The DNA for the CDR3 is TGTGCCAGCAGACCCTTTTCTAGCGGGGGGGAGGGCACAGATACGCAGTATTTT. Residues: CASRPFSSGGEGTDTQYF. The whole variable domain, remainder taken from reference TRBV25-1 and TRBJ2-3, is EADIYQTPRYLVIGTGKKITLECSQTMGHDKMYWYQQDPGMELHLIHYSYGVNSTEKGDLSSESTVSRIRTEHFPLTLESARPSHTSQYLCASRPFSSGGEGTDTQYFGPGTRLTVL.

The chain recombines TRBV28 with TRBJ1-4, with D uncertain. CDR3 length: 15 amino acids. V lost 4 bases and J 2 bases, leaving 11 bases between the germline ends. Germline loops: CDR1 MDHEN, CDR2 SYDVKM. The CDR3 DNA sequence: TGTGCCAGCAGTTCGTCCGGACGTACTAATGAAAAACTGTTTTTT. This codes for CASSSSGRTNEKLFF.

V is TRBV25-1 and J is TRBJ2-7; D gene uncertain. Deletions cut 0 bases from V and 1 base from J, with 13 bases between. Germline V gene sequence: CDR1 MGHDK, CDR2 SYGVNS. The CDR3 is made up of 16 amino acids. The chain's CDR3 is CASSEYAAAFSYEQYF. DNA for the CDR3: TGTGCCAGCAGTGAATATGCCGCGGCGTTTTCCTACGAGCAGTACTTC.